The clone carrying this TCR beta chain was picked up many times. Its matching antigen is unknown. Described time point: patch test 3, about 24 weeks after DPC sensitization. Treatment given: therapeutic diphenylcyclopropenone sensitization with weekly scalp DPC. It was from unfractionated whole blood that total RNA was extracted. With 2 bases removed from V and 8 bases from J, the gap between germline ends came to 12 bases. Germline V gene sequence: CDR1 DFQATT, CDR2 SNEGSKA (reference sequence). This CDR3 has 12 amino acids. One entry per CDR3 protein, called by TCRdb with MiXCR from the RACE reads. There are roughly 50,000 distinct CDR3 sequences in the sample; 9.9% occur only once, and roughly 17% lies in the top ten. This entry is derived from a study of human T cells and chemical hapten exposure. Study-level points and caveats: With DPC sensitization, TCRs exceeding 1 in 1000 frequency showed no change.

This material consisted of whole blood, taken in connection with sensitization to the hapten diphenylcyclopropenone (DPC). This TCR was sampled from a woman aged 40 to 49 with alopecia areata. Some clones in this sample may be carry-over from other donors' samples. The V gene is TRBV20-1, the J gene TRBJ1-1; the D is unclear. This CDR3 reads CSARRQDAEAFF. The CDR3 coding sequence is TGCAGTGCTAGAAGGCAGGACGCGGAAGCTTTCTTT.